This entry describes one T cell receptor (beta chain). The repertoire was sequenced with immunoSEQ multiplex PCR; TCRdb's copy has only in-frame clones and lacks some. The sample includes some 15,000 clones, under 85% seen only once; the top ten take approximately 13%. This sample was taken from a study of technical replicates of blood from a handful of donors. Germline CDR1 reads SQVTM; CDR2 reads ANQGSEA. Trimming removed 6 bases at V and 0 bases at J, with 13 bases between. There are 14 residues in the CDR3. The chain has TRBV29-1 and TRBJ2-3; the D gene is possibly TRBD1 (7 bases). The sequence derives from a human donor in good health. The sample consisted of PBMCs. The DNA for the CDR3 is TGCAGCGTGACACAGGGGACTAGCACAGATACGCAGTATTTT. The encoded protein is CSVTQGTSTDTQYF.